What follows is one TCR beta chain and its context. CD45RO-negative CD8 cells positively selected for CCR7 made up the naive population, which excluded terminally differentiated effector memory CD45RA+ cells. This entry is derived from a study of shared clonotypes between healthy human individuals. The assay was immunoSEQ multiplex PCR, and TCRdb's table has in-frame clones only and misses some. The sample has around 2,000,000 clones; approximately 94% are singletons. CDR3 length: 16 residues. Germline-derived CDR1 and CDR2 are PRHDT and FYEKMQ (reference sequence). V gave up 2 bases and J gave up 2 bases; unmatched junction bases: 6.

Sequencing used naive CD8+ T cells from PBMCs. The rearrangement uses TRBV13 and TRBJ2-7, with 10 bases matching TRBD1. The sequence was obtained from a man aged 18 to 30 in good health. Some clones in this sample may be carry-over from other donors' samples. The CDR3 is CASSLSDRGLPYEQYF. The DNA for the CDR3 is TGTGCCAGCAGCTTATCGGACAGGGGGTTACCCTACGAGCAGTACTTC.